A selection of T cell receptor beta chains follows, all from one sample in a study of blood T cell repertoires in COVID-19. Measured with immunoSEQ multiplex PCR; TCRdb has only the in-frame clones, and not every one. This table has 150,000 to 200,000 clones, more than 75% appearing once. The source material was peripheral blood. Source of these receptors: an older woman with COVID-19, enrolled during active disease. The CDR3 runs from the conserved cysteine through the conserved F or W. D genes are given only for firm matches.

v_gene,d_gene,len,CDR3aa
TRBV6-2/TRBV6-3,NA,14,CASSSQGGDNEQFF
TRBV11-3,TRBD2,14,CASSLGSSGNEQFF
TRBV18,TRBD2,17,CASSPPFSSGSARTQYF
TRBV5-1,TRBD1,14,CASSMGQSTDTQYF
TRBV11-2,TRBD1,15,CASSSPNDRGREAFF
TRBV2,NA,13,CASTPGWTGELFF
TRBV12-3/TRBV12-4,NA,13,CASSRNRNTEAFF
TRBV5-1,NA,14,CASSQASGANVLTF
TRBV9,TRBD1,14,CASSAGQANYGYTF
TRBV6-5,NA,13,CASSYSTGSGQYF
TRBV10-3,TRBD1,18,CAISESLGGRQGLGGYTF
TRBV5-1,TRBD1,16,CASSNSPGQAGNTIYF
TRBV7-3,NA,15,CASSPTGGVNEKLFF
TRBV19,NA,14,CASKGWGNTGELFF
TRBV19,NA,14,CASSMVRGNQPQHF
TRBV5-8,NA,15,CASSLGFTRGAEQFF
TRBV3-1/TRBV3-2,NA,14,CASSKERRNTEAFF
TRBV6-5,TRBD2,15,CASKWSSGRANEQFF
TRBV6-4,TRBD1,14,CASSPDRNNSPLHF
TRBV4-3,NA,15,CASSQGTALNTEAFF
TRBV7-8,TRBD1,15,CASSSSWTGRNEQFF
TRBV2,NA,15,CASSGRSGYGQPQHF